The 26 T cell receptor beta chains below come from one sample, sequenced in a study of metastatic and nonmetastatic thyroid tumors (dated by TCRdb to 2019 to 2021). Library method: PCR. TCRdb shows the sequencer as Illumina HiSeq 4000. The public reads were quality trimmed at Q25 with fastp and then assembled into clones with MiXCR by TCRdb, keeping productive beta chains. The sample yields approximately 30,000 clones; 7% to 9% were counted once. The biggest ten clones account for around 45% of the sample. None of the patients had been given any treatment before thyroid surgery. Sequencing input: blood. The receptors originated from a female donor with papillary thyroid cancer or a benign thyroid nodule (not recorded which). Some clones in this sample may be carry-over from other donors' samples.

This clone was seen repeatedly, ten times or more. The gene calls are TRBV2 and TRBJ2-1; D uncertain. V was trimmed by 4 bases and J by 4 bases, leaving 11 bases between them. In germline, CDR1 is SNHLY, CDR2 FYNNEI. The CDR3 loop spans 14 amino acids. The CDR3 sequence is CASSVLEGYNEQFF. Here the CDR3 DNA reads TGTGCCAGCAGTGTACTGGAAGGGTACAATGAGCAGTTCTTC.

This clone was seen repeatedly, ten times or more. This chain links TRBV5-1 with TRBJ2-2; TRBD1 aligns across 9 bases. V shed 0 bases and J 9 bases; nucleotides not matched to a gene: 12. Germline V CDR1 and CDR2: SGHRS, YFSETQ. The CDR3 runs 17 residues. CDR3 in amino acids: CASSLELPGQGDWELFF. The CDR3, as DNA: TGCGCCAGCAGCTTGGAACTCCCGGGACAGGGTGATTGGGAGCTGTTTTTT.

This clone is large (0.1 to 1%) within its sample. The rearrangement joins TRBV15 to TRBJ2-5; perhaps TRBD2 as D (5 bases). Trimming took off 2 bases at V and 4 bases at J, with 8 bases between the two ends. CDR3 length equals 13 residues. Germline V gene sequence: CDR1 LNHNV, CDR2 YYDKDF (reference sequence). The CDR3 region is CATSRLAGETQYF. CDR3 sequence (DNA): TGTGCCACCAGCAGACTAGCAGGAGAGACCCAGTACTTC.

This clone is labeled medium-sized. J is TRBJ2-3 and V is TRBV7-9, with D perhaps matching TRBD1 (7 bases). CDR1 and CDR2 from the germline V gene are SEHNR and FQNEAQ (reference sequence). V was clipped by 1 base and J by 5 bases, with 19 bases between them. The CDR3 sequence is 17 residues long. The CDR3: CASSLVRGGTVGDTQYF. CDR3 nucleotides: TGTGCCAGCAGCTTAGTCAGAGGGGGGACAGTTGGAGATACGCAGTATTTT. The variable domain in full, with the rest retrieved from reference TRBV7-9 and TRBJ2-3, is DTGVSQNPRHKITKRGQNVTFRCDPISEHNRLYWYRQTLGQGPEFLTYFQNEAQLEKSRLLSDRFSAERPKGSFSTLEIQRTEQGDSAMYLCASSLVRGGTVGDTQYFGPGTRLTVL.

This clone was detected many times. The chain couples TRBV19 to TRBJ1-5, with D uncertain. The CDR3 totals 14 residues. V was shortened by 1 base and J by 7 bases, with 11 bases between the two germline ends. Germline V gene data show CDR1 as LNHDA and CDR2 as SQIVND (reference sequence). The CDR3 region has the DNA TGTGCCAGTAGTATAGCTCGGCACAACCAGCCCCAGCATTTT. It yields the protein CASSIARHNQPQHF. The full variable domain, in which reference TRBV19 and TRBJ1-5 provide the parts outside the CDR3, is DGGITQSPKYLFRKEGQNVTLSCEQNLNHDAMYWYRQDPGQGLRLIYYSQIVNDFQKGDIAEGYSVSREKKESFPLTVTSAQKNPTAFYLCASSIARHNQPQHFGDGTRLSIL.

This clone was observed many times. CDR3 sequence: CSANGQEDSGANVLTF. CDR3 coding DNA: TGCAGTGCTAACGGCCAGGAGGACTCTGGGGCCAACGTCCTGACTTTC. The chain joins TRBV20-1 to TRBJ2-6; TRBD2 might be the D (5 bases). Germline V gene data show CDR1 as DFQATT and CDR2 as SNEGSKA (reference sequence). This CDR3 region has 16 residues. V was cut by 4 bases and J by 0 bases, with 13 bases left in between.

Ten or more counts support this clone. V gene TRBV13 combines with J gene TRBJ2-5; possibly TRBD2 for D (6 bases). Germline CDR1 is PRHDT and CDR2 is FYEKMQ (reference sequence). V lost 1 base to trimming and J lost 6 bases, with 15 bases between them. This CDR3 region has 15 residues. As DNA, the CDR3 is TGTGCCAGCAGCTTAGTGATGGTGCGGGGACAGACCCAGTACTTC. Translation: CASSLVMVRGQTQYF. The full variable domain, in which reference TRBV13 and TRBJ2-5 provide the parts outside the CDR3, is AAGVIQSPRHLIKEKRETATLKCYPIPRHDTVYWYQQGPGQDPQFLISFYEKMQSDKGSIPDRFSAQQFSDYHSELNMSSLELGDSALYFCASSLVMVRGQTQYFGPGTRLLVL.

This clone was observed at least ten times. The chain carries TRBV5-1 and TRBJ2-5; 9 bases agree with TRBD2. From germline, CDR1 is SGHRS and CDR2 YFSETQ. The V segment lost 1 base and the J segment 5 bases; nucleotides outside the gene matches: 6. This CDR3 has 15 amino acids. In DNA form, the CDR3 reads TGCGCCAGCAGCTTGTTGAGCGGGGGGATCGAGACCCAGTACTTC. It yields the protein CASSLLSGGIETQYF.

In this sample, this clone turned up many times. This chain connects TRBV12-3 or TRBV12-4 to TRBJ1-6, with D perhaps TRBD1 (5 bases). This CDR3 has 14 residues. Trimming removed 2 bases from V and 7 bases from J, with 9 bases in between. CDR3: CASSLHQGNSPLHF. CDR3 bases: TGTGCCAGCAGTTTACACCAGGGCAATTCACCCCTCCACTTT.

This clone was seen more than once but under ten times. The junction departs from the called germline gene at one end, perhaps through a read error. The CDR3, as DNA: TGCGGTGCCAGAGGGGCGGGAGCTTACAATGAGCAGTTCTTC. It codes for CGARGAGAYNEQFF. This chain joins TRBV20-1 and TRBJ2-1, with 7 positions matching TRBD2. The CDR3 runs to 14 residues. The germline V gene encodes CDR1 DFQATT and CDR2 SNEGSKA (reference sequence).

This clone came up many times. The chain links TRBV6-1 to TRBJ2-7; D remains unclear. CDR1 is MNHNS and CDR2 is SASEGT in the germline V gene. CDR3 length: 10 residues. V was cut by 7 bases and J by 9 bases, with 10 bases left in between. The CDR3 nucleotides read TGTGCCAGCAACTTTCCTGTGCAGTACTTC. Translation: CASNFPVQYF.

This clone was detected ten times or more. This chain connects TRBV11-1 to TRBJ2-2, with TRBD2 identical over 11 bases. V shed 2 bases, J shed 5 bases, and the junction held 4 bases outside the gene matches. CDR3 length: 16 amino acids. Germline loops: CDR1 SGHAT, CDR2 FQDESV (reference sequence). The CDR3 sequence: CASSLWGLAETGELFF. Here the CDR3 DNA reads TGTGCCAGCAGCTTATGGGGACTAGCGGAGACCGGGGAGCTGTTTTTT.

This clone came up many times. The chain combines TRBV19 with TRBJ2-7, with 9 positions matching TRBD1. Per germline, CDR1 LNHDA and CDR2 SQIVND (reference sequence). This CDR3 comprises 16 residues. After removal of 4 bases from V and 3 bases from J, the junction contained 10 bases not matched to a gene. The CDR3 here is CASSNLPGQGFYEQYF. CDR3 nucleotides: TGTGCCAGTAGTAACCTTCCGGGACAGGGATTCTACGAGCAGTACTTC.

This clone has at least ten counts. The CDR3 protein is CASLGGFGYGYTF. The CDR3 DNA reads as TGTGCCAGCTTAGGCGGTTTCGGATATGGCTACACCTTC. This sequence joins TRBV12-3 or TRBV12-4 and TRBJ1-2; D unresolved. The CDR3 covers 13 residues. V lost 8 bases, J lost 5 bases, and 15 bases lay in between.

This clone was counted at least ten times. The CDR3 coding sequence is TGTGCCAGCAGCCCCGGGGTGGTGAGGGAGCTGTTTTTT. It codes for CASSPGVVRELFF. The V call is TRBV9, the J call TRBJ2-2, with a weak D call TRBD2 (5 bases). Per germline, CDR1 SGDLS and CDR2 YYNGEE. The CDR3 is made up of 13 amino acids. The V end was cut by 4 bases, the J end by 9 bases, with 13 bases between.

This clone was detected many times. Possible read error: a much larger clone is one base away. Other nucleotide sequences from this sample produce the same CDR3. The CDR3 reads CASKEGHGELFF. CDR3 nucleotides: TGTGCCAGCAAGGAGGGCCACGGGGAGCTGTTTTTC. The chain uses TRBV27 and TRBJ2-2; a possible D gene is TRBD2 (6 bases). This CDR3 is 12 amino acids long. Germline V gene data show CDR1 as MNHEY and CDR2 as SMNVEV (reference sequence).

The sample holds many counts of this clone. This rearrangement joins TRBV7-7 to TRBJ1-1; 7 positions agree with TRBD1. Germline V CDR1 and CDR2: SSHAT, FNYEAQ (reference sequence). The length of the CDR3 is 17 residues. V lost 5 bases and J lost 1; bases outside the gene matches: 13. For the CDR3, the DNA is TGTGCCAGCAGCCGCTCGGCCACAGGGGTTTCGAACACTGAAGCTTTCTTT. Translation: CASSRSATGVSNTEAFF.

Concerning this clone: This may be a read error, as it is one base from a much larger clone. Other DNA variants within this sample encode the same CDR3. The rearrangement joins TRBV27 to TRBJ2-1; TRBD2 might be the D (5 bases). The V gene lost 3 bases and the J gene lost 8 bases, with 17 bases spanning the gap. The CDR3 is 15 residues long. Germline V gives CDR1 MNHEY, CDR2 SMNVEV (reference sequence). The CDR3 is CASSFRGPPKYEQFF. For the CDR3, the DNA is TGTGCCAGCAGTTTCCGGGGTCCCCCTAAGTATGAGCAGTTCTTC.

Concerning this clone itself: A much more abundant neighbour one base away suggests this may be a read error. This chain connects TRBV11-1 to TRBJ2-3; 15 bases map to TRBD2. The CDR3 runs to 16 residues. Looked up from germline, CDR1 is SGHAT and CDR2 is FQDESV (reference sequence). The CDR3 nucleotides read TGTGCCAGCAGTCGAGGACTAGCGGGGGGGCAAGATACACAGTATTTT. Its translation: CASSRGLAGGQDTQYF.

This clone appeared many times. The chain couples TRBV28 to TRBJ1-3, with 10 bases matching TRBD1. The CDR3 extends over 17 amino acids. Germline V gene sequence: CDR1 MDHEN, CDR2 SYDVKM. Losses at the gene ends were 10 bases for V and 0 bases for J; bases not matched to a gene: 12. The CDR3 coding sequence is TGTGCCACCTCAGGGGGACAGGGGCTTCACTCTGGAAACACCATATATTTT. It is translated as CATSGGQGLHSGNTIYF.

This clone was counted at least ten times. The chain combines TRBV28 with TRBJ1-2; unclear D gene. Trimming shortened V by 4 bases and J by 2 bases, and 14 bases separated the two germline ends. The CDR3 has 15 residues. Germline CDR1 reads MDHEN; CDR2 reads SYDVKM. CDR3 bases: TGTGCCAGCAGTTGGGCATTAACCCAAAACTATGGCTACACCTTC. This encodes CASSWALTQNYGYTF.

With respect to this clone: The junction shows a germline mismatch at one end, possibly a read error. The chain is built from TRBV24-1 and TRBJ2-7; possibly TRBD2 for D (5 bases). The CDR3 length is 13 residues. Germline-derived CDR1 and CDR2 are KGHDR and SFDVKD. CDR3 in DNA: TGTGCCACAAGTGACCCGGGGACCTACGAGCAGTACTTC. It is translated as CATSDPGTYEQYF.

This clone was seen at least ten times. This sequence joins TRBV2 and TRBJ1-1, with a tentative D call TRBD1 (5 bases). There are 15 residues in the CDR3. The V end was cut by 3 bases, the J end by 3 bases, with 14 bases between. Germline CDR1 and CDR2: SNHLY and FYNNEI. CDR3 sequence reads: CASSELGAGDTEAFF. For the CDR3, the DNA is TGTGCCAGCAGTGAGTTAGGGGCAGGCGACACTGAAGCTTTCTTT.

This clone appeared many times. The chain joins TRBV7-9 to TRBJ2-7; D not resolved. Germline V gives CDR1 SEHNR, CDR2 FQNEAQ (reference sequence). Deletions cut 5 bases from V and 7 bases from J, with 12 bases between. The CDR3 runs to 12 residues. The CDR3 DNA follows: TGTGCCAGCAGCCCCCCCGGAATTGAGCAGTACTTC. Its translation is CASSPPGIEQYF.

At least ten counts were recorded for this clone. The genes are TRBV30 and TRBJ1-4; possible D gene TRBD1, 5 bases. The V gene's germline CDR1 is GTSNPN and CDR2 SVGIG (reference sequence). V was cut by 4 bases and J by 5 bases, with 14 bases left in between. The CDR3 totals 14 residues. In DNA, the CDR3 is TGTGCCTGGATACCACACAGGAAAAATGAAAAACTGTTTTTT. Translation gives CAWIPHRKNEKLFF.

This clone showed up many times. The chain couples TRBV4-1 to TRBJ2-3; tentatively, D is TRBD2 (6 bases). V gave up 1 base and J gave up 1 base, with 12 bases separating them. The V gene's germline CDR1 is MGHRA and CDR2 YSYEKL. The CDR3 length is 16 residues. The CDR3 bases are TGCGCCAGCAGCCAAGGGCTCGGGACTGGCACAGATACGCAGTATTTT. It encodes CASSQGLGTGTDTQYF.